This T cell receptor beta chain was recovered during a study of T cells in Graves' hyperthyroidism and ophthalmopathy. Study results and limitations: Ophthalmopathy, which appeared later, was predicted by the model a median 6.5 months before onset. Among thyroid clonotypes expanded above 0.001, most also appeared in blood.

This clonotype was seen repeatedly, ten times or more. Its antigen is still unknown. The CDR3 runs 15 residues. The V gene's germline CDR1 is MDHEN and CDR2 SYDVKM. V was clipped by 9 bases and J by 0 bases; unmatched bases: 10. The source material, RNA transcripts, was used to amplify TCR beta CDR3 regions. TCR CDR3 underwent first-round RT-PCR with the HTBI primer set. TCRdb recomputed calls from the multiplex PCR reads with MiXCR, one row per CDR3 protein. Here the sample spans 500,000 or so distinct CDR3 sequences, about 16% being singletons. The source of this sequence is a woman in her twenties or thirties with Graves' ophthalmopathy. Specimen: blood. V is TRBV28 and J is TRBJ1-1, with 7 positions matching TRBD1. As DNA, the CDR3 is TGTGCCAGTCCTCCTTCAGGGGGAATGAACACTGAAGCTTTCTTT. Its protein is CASPPSGGMNTEAFF. The complete variable domain, with remaining parts taken from reference TRBV28 and TRBJ1-1, reads DVKVTQSSRYLVKRTGEKVFLECVQDMDHENMFWYRQDPGLGLRLIYFSYDVKMKEKGDIPEGYSVSREKKERFSLILESASTNQTSMYLCASPPSGGMNTEAFFGQGTRLTVV.